This T cell receptor (beta chain) was recorded in a study of cytomegalovirus exposure and HLA in healthy donors. Broader study findings: Most CMV-associated TCR beta chains appeared HLA-restricted in a later analysis. Fewer N-insertions than the roughly 700-donor mean were reportedly shown by an Asian-associated ancestry cluster in a later analysis. Some TCR beta chains (roughly 150 of them) were listed as cytomegalovirus-associated.

13 Jbeta primers and 60 Vbeta primers were used for the PCR. Some clones are missing from TCRdb's copy, which holds only in-frame ones; the method was immunoSEQ multiplex PCR. The top ten clones hold 0.85% to 0.9% of a sample with about 120,000 clones, roughly 73% of them seen once. As concerns this clone: The antigen remains undetermined.

Germline CDR1 is SGDLS and CDR2 is YYNGEE. Trimming cost V 2 bases and J 0 bases, with 9 bases left between them. This CDR3 is built from 15 residues. The receptor's source is a woman aged 25 to 39 in good health and CMV-seronegative. V is TRBV9 and J is TRBJ1-3; possibly TRBD1 for D (6 bases). Sequenced input: PBMCs. The CDR3 reads CASSVGQYSGNTIYF. Here the CDR3 DNA reads TGTGCCAGCAGCGTCGGACAGTACTCTGGAAACACCATATATTTT.